The next 24 T cell receptor beta chains were all read from a single sample in a study of vaccination effects on CD4 cells after COVID-19. Peptide-pool stimulation followed by sequencing identified expanded antigen-specific CD4+ clonotypes in the ViraFEST assay. Isolation of CD4+ T cells took place after about ten days of culture. Infection dated between March and December 2020, before the Alpha, Beta and Delta variants reached the United States. Their specific antigens are unknown. TCRdb keeps only in-frame clones here, not all; method: immunoSEQ multiplex PCR. The sample has more than 20,000 clones, approximately 70% seen once. The sequencing here drew on CD4+ T cells from PBMCs cultured with SARS-CoV-2 spike peptides, taken before COVID-19 vaccination. The receptors derive from a human donor who had a prior SARS-CoV-2 infection.

This sequence joins TRBV18 and TRBJ1-5; D is ambiguous. The CDR3 consists of 15 residues. Per the germline V gene, CDR1 is KGHSH and CDR2 is LQKENI. V was trimmed by 3 bases and J by 0 bases, leaving 9 bases between them. The CDR3 protein is CASSPAGLSNQPQHF. The CDR3 nucleotides are TGTGCCAGCTCACCTGCGGGTCTTAGCAATCAGCCCCAGCATTTT.

CDR3: CAISNGRETQYF. Here the CDR3 DNA reads TGTGCCATCAGTAACGGCCGAGAGACCCAGTACTTC. The chain is built from TRBV10-3 and TRBJ2-5, with D hard to call. The CDR3 runs 12 residues. Trimming took off 5 bases at V and 4 bases at J, with 8 bases between the two ends. CDR1 ENHRY and CDR2 SYGVKD come from the germline V gene.

The CDR3 here is CASSYTPYRDNSPLHF. The CDR3 region has the DNA TGTGCCAGCAGTTACACCCCTTACAGGGATAATTCACCCCTCCACTTT. The genes are TRBV6-5 and TRBJ1-6; D might be TRBD1 (6 bases). CDR1 MNHEY and CDR2 SVGAGI come from the germline V gene. This CDR3 region has 16 residues. Trimming left V 2 bases short and J 5 bases short, with 13 bases between.

The chain has TRBV15 and TRBJ1-4; unclear D gene. Germline V gene sequence: CDR1 LNHNV, CDR2 YYDKDF (reference sequence). The CDR3 spans 14 residues. Trimming removed 1 base at V and 4 bases at J, with 7 bases between. The CDR3 DNA reads TGTGCCACCAGCAGAGTGGGAAGTAATGAAAAACTGTTTTTT. It specifies CATSRVGSNEKLFF.

The CDR3 DNA sequence: TGTGCCAGCAGTGAATCCACTCTTTTGCGGCAGTTCTTC. Its protein product is CASSESTLLRQFF. The chain recombines TRBV6-1 with TRBJ2-1; D is unclear. V lost 2 bases to trimming and J lost 12 bases, with 14 bases between them. The germline V gene encodes CDR1 MNHNS and CDR2 SASEGT. This CDR3 has 13 residues.

This rearrangement joins TRBV7-2 to TRBJ2-2, with D hard to call. Germline CDR1 is SGHTA and CDR2 is FQGNSA. CDR3 size: 14 residues. Trimming took off 6 bases at V and 0 bases at J, with 8 bases between the two ends. CDR3 in amino acids: CASRQRPNTGELFF. CDR3 bases: TGTGCCAGCAGACAAAGACCGAACACCGGGGAGCTGTTTTTT.

The CDR3 loop is CASTDPGLAVLEQFF. The CDR3 coding sequence is TGTGCCAGCACCGACCCGGGACTAGCGGTACTTGAGCAGTTCTTC. The chain combines TRBV6-6 with TRBJ2-1, with 11 positions matching TRBD2. The CDR3 consists of 15 residues. V was pared by 7 bases and J by 9 bases, with 11 bases of the junction left unmatched. Germline V gives CDR1 MNHNY, CDR2 SVGAGI (reference sequence).

This clone was seen more than once but under ten times. This chain connects TRBV10-3 to TRBJ1-2, with D perhaps TRBD1 (6 bases). The V and J ends lost 2 bases and 6 bases respectively, with 13 bases between them. Germline loops: CDR1 ENHRY, CDR2 SYGVKD. The CDR3 has 14 amino acids. The CDR3 DNA reads as TGTGCCATCAGTGAGGGCAGGGGAAGGGATGGCTACACCTTC. Protein: CAISEGRGRDGYTF.

The chain uses TRBV5-4 and TRBJ1-1; the D is unclear. The length of the CDR3 is 14 residues. V was cut by 0 bases and J by 8 bases, with 14 bases left in between. Per the germline V gene, CDR1 is SGHNT and CDR2 is YYREEE (reference sequence). Written as DNA, the CDR3 is TGTGCCAGCAGCTTGGACAGCAGGTCGGGGGAAGCTTTCTTT. Its protein is CASSLDSRSGEAFF.

The CDR3 DNA reads as TGTGCAAGTCGCTTAGCGAGCCCCAAGGGGAGGAAGCCTAATTCACCCCTCCACTTT. This gives the protein CASRLASPKGRKPNSPLHF. This chain links TRBV12-2 with TRBJ1-6. TRBV12-2 is a listed pseudogene. The CDR3 has 19 residues.

This chain joins TRBV2 and TRBJ1-4; D is ambiguous. Looked up from germline, CDR1 is SNHLY and CDR2 is FYNNEI. V lost 5 bases and J lost 3, with 7 bases in between. The CDR3 contains 13 residues. DNA of the CDR3: TGTGCCAGCAGTTACACCTCTAATGAAAAACTGTTTTTT. This sequence encodes CASSYTSNEKLFF.

The DNA of the CDR3 is TGTGCCAGCAAAAGGCTGGCGGGGAACTACGAGCAGTACTTC. Translation gives CASKRLAGNYEQYF. The chain uses TRBV28 and TRBJ2-7; possible D gene TRBD2, 6 bases. This CDR3 is 14 amino acids long. Trimming pared 7 bases from V and 3 bases from J, leaving 16 bases between. Per germline, CDR1 MDHEN and CDR2 SYDVKM.

The chain has TRBV11-3 and TRBJ2-6, with a possible D match to TRBD1 (5 bases). Germline V gene sequence: CDR1 SGHNT, CDR2 YENEEA. V gave up 1 base and J gave up 2 bases, with 6 bases separating them. This CDR3 spans 15 amino acids. CDR3 sequence (DNA): TGTGCCAGCAGCTTAGCCAGGGCTGGGGCCAACGTCCTGACTTTC. This codes for CASSLARAGANVLTF.

The genes are TRBV27 and TRBJ2-1, with a weak D call TRBD1 (5 bases). The CDR3 runs 13 residues. Germline V gene data show CDR1 as MNHEY and CDR2 as SMNVEV (reference sequence). Trimming took off 3 bases at V and 9 bases at J, with 12 bases between the two ends. DNA for the CDR3: TGTGCCAGCAGTTTTAATGGACACGGTGAGCAGTTCTTC. Amino acid sequence: CASSFNGHGEQFF.

This clone was seen only a few times. The chain combines TRBV20-1 with TRBJ2-7; D might be TRBD2 (6 bases). Trimming cost V 3 bases and J 2 bases, with 11 bases left between them. The CDR3 length is 13 residues. Per germline, CDR1 DFQATT and CDR2 SNEGSKA (reference sequence). The CDR3 sequence is CSASRRGTYEQYF. CDR3 nucleotides: TGCAGTGCTAGTCGACGGGGGACCTACGAGCAGTACTTC.

The CDR3 bases are TGTGCCAGCAGTGGCGGGGTACTAAGCGGGGGGCACACTAGCACAGATACGCAGTATTTT. This encodes CASSGGVLSGGHTSTDTQYF. The chain has TRBV2 and TRBJ2-3; 9 positions agree with TRBD2. CDR1 is SNHLY, CDR2 FYNNEI, per germline. The CDR3 is 20 amino acids. The V segment lost 4 bases and the J segment 0 bases; nucleotides outside the gene matches: 17.

This clone was seen a single time. The chain joins TRBV6-5 to TRBJ1-2, with D possibly being TRBD1 (6 bases). The germline CDR1 and CDR2 sequences are MNHEY and SVGAGI. This CDR3 has 13 residues. V was clipped by 5 bases and J by 5 bases, with 12 bases between them. CDR3 loop: CASSLGAGYGYTF. The DNA of the CDR3 is TGTGCCAGCAGTCTGGGGGCCGGGTATGGCTACACCTTC.

This CDR3 is CASSQGDLLGDEQFF. CDR3 nucleotides: TGTGCCAGCAGCCAAGGAGACCTCCTCGGGGATGAGCAGTTCTTC. The gene calls are TRBV3-1 (or the pseudogene TRBV3-2) and TRBJ2-1; D may be TRBD2 (5 bases). Deletions cut 1 base from V and 8 bases from J, with 15 bases between. The CDR3 is 15 amino acids. Germline V gene data show CDR1 as LGHDT and CDR2 as YNNKEL (reference sequence).

The chain joins TRBV4-2 to TRBJ1-2; D unclear. CDR1 is LGHNA and CDR2 is YNFKEQ in the germline V gene. The V and J ends lost 0 bases and 2 bases respectively, with 10 bases between them. CDR3 length: 15 amino acids. This CDR3 is CASSQDLAENYGYTF. The DNA for the CDR3 is TGTGCCAGCAGCCAAGATCTGGCCGAGAACTATGGCTACACCTTC.

V usage is TRBV9 and J usage is TRBJ2-1, with TRBD2 matching over 10 bases. The length of the CDR3 is 15 residues. With 3 bases clipped from V and 5 bases from J, the junction kept 5 bases outside the gene matches. Germline CDR1 and CDR2: SGDLS and YYNGEE. CDR3 loop: CASSALAGHNNEQFF. In DNA, the CDR3 is TGTGCCAGCAGCGCACTAGCGGGACATAACAATGAGCAGTTCTTC.

This clone was detected only once. CDR3 coding DNA: TGCGCCAGCAGCTGGGGACTAGCGGGGATGACAGATACGCAGTATTTT. Protein sequence: CASSWGLAGMTDTQYF. The rearrangement links TRBV5-1 to TRBJ2-3; 13 bases fit TRBD2. Germline V gives CDR1 SGHRS, CDR2 YFSETQ. The CDR3 length is 16 residues. Trimming removed 3 bases from V and 3 bases from J; junction bases left unmatched: 4.

The chain is built from TRBV11-2 and TRBJ2-3, with TRBD2 identical over 12 bases. Trimming removed 1 base from V and 1 base from J; junction bases left unmatched: 0. The CDR3 has 16 residues. Germline V gene lookup returns CDR1 SGHAT and CDR2 FQNNGV. The CDR3 DNA reads as TGTGCCAGCAGCTTAGGACTAGCGGGGGGCACAGATACGCAGTATTTT. Protein product: CASSLGLAGGTDTQYF. Supplemented by reference TRBV11-2 and TRBJ2-3, the full variable domain reads EAGVAQSPRYKIIEKRQSVAFWCNPISGHATLYWYQQILGQGPKLLIQFQNNGVVDDSQLPKDRFSAERLKGVDSTLKIQPAKLEDSAVYLCASSLGLAGGTDTQYFGPGTRLTVL.

V and J are TRBV18 and TRBJ2-3; D gene ambiguous. The CDR3 spans 14 residues. Germline CDR1 KGHSH, CDR2 LQKENI. The V and J ends lost 5 bases and 6 bases respectively, with 15 bases between them. The CDR3: CASSTNALIDTQYF. The CDR3 bases are TGTGCCAGCTCAACGAACGCCCTCATCGATACGCAGTATTTT.

This clone was counted between two and nine times. The chain employs TRBV5-5 and TRBJ2-3; D unresolved. The germline V and J ends were trimmed by 1 base and 4 bases, with 10 bases remaining between them. CDR1 is SGHKS, CDR2 YYEKEE, per germline (reference sequence). The CDR3 length is 14 residues. CDR3 residues: CASSLSSSADTQYF. Written as DNA, the CDR3 is TGTGCCAGCAGCTTGAGTTCTAGTGCAGATACGCAGTATTTT.